This T cell receptor beta chain was sequenced for a study of T cells in Graves' hyperthyroidism and ophthalmopathy. RNA transcripts provided the source from which TCR beta CDR3 regions were amplified. First-round RT-PCR targeting the TCR CDR3 was performed with the HTBI primer set. TCRdb passed the multiplex PCR reads through MiXCR, listing each CDR3 protein once. The data hold over 250,000 distinct CDR3 sequences, with about 20% observed a single time. The CDR3 spans 17 residues. V was pared by 2 bases and J by 5 bases, with 19 bases between. CDR1 and CDR2 from the germline V gene are SGHVS and FNYEAQ.

The chain joins TRBV7-6 to TRBJ2-1, with D perhaps given as TRBD1 or TRBD2 (5 bases each). The sequence was collected from a young man with Graves' ophthalmopathy. Source material: blood. CDR3: CASSLRPGLALNNEQFF. Here the CDR3 DNA reads TGTGCCAGCAGCTTAAGGCCGGGGCTAGCTCTGAACAATGAGCAGTTCTTC.